This T cell receptor beta chain was recorded in a study of blood T cells in healthy people across ages (dated by TCRdb to about 2015). About the investigation overall: In model experiments, template switching captured roughly one uniquely barcoded TCR beta cDNA molecule for every two T cells. Using deep sequencing normalized with unique cDNA molecular identifiers, the study measured how TCR beta repertoire diversity changes with age. The donors were divided into four age groups: young (average roughly 15 years), middle-aged (approximately 41), aged (roughly 60) and long-lived (roughly 82). To avoid experimental bias, donors of different ages were spread randomly across the sequencing lanes. For two donors (one aged 18 to 29 and one aged 80 or older), the study analyzed two additional independent replicas of 1 million unique cDNA reads from the same blood draw. Summary of the overall study and its limitations: Compared with the aged group, more naive CD4+ T cells, fewer expanded clones and increased TCR diversity were shown by the long-lived group, suggesting age selection. There was a strong correlation between observed TCR beta diversity and the percentage of naive T cells measured by flow cytometry. Observed TCR beta diversity per million T cells fell roughly linearly with age, and a significant reduction was already apparent by age approximately 40. Estimates of total diversity based on one million sequenced T cells were regarded as lower bounds and as underestimates. Because the CMV infection status of the donors was unknown, age-related changes in expanded clonotypes may potentially have been confounded. Since profiling was done on bulk unsorted PBMCs, naive and antigen-experienced compartments could not be conclusively compared.

Systemically healthy Caucasian individuals from Russia, 35 to 50 in total and aged roughly 6 to 100 years, were included as donors. Roughly 10 milliliters of peripheral blood were collected from each donor into EDTA-treated Vacutainer tubes. PBMCs were isolated by Ficoll-Paque density-gradient centrifugation, with at least 6 million obtained per sample. Trizol reagent was used to extract total RNA from the PBMCs, yielding at least 6 micrograms per sample. The percentages of naive CD45RAhigh/CD27high T cells were determined by flow cytometry on a PBMC aliquot from every donor. Note on this clonotype: What antigen it recognizes has not been identified. Within one base of it there is no much larger clone, and no base qualities were kept.

V is pared back by 5 bases and J by 2 bases, with 12 bases lying between the germline termini. The cysteine opens and the phenylalanine closes a CDR3 of 14 amino acids. The DNA shown is the 42-base CDR3, in frame from base 1. The germline V gene (reference sequence) supplies CDR1 LNHNV and CDR2 YYDKDF. Library construction relied on 5' RACE. TCRdb shows the sequencer as Illumina HiSeq 2500. A second 7 to 11 cycle PCR used a sample-barcoded 5' primer and a J-beta primer mix. A unique molecular identifier was introduced onto each TCR beta cDNA molecule by a template-switch 5' adaptor carrying 12 random nucleotides. Each sample yielded at least 2.5 million CDR3-containing paired-end reads. First-strand cDNA was synthesized from all RNA with the Mint cDNA synthesis kit, primed by a TRBC-specific oligonucleotide. Following uracil-DNA glycosylase treatment, a first 18-cycle PCR with universal primers M1SS and BC2_uni_R was performed on all cDNA. The authors processed their data as follows. For normalization, 1 million high-quality reads, each with a distinct molecular identifier, were randomly selected from each sample. Instead of being binned into consensus sequences, reads with shared molecular identifiers were discarded. MiTCR, set to a Q25 quality threshold and the strictest error-elimination algorithm, was used for CDR3 identification, clonotype clustering and error correction. A nonparametric unseen species model with Euler transformation was used to estimate a lower bound on total TCR beta diversity. TCRdb took the public reads, trimmed them with fastp at Q25, ran MiXCR for clone calling and kept in-frame beta chains. Every CDR3 protein is listed once, alongside the most common genes and DNA of its rows. TCRdb's processing, not the authors' own work, is the source of the V and J calls. The sample contains 700,000 to 950,000 distinct CDR3 sequences, 55% to 70% of them found a single time. Over 20% of the sample comes from the top ten.

The V and J genes are TRBV15 and TRBJ2-5; the D gene lacks a confident call. The sequenced material came from blood. The receptor was derived from a man between 25 and 39 years old in good health. The nucleotide sequence reads as follows: TGTGCCACCAGCGCGACGCACAAACAAGAGACCCAGTACTTC. This codes for CATSATHKQETQYF.